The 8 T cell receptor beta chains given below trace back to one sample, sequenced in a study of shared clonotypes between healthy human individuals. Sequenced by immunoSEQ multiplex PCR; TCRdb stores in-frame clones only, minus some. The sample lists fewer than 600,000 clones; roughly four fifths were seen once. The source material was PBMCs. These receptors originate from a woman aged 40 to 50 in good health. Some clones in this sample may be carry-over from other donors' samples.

The CDR3 protein is CASSSPWVGPDGYTF. Here the CDR3 DNA reads TGTGCCAGCAGCTCGCCGTGGGTGGGACCAGATGGCTACACCTTC. This rearrangement joins TRBV7-8 to TRBJ1-2; D is possibly TRBD1 (5 bases). The CDR3 totals 15 residues. Looked up from germline, CDR1 is SGHVS and CDR2 is FQNEAQ. V lost 4 bases to trimming and J lost 6 bases, with 18 bases between them.

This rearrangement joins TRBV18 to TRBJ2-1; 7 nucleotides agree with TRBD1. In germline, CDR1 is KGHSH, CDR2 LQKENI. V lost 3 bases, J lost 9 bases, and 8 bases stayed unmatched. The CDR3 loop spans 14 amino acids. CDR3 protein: CASSPPLQGSEQFF. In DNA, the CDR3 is TGTGCCAGCTCACCCCCCTTACAGGGGTCTGAGCAGTTCTTC.

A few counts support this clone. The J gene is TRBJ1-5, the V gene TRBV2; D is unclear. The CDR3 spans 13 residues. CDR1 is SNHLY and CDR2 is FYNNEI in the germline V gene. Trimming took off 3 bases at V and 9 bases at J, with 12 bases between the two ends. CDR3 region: CASSDKDPGPQHF. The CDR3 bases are TGTGCCAGCAGTGACAAGGATCCGGGGCCCCAGCATTTT.

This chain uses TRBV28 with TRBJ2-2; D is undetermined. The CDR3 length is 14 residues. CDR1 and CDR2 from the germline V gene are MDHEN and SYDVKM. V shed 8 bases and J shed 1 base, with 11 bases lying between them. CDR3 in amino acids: CASYLRRNTGELFF. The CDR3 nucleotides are TGTGCCAGCTATCTTCGTCGGAACACCGGGGAGCTGTTTTTT. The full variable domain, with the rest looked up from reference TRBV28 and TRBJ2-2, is DVKVTQSSRYLVKRTGEKVFLECVQDMDHENMFWYRQDPGLGLRLIYFSYDVKMKEKGDIPEGYSVSREKKERFSLILESASTNQTSMYLCASYLRRNTGELFFGEGSRLTVL.

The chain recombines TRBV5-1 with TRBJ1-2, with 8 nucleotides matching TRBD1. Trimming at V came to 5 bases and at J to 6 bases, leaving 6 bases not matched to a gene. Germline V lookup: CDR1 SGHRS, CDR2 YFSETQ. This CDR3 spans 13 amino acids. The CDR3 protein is CASRRGTGNGYTF. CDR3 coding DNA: TGCGCCAGCAGAAGAGGGACAGGCAATGGCTACACCTTC.

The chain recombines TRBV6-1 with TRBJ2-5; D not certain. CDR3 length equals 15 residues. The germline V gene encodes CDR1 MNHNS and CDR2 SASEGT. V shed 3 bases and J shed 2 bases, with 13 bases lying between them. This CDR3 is CASSELPGIQETQYF. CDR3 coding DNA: TGTGCCAGCAGTGAGCTACCAGGAATTCAAGAGACCCAGTACTTC.

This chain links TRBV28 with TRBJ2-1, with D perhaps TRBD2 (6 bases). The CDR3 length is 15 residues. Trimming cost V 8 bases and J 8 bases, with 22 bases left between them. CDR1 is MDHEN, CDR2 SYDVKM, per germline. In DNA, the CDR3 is TGTGCCAGCGGGACCGGGAGCCGTCGGAGGTATGAGCAGTTCTTC. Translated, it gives CASGTGSRRRYEQFF. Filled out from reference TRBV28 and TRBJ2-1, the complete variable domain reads DVKVTQSSRYLVKRTGEKVFLECVQDMDHENMFWYRQDPGLGLRLIYFSYDVKMKEKGDIPEGYSVSREKKERFSLILESASTNQTSMYLCASGTGSRRRYEQFFGPGTRLTVL.

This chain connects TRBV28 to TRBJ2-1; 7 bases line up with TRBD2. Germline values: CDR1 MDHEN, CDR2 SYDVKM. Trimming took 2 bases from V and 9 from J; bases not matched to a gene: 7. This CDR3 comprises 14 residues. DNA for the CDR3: TGTGCCAGCAGTTTACGGGCGGGAGTATTTGAGCAGTTCTTC. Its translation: CASSLRAGVFEQFF. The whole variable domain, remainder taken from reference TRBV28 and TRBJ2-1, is DVKVTQSSRYLVKRTGEKVFLECVQDMDHENMFWYRQDPGLGLRLIYFSYDVKMKEKGDIPEGYSVSREKKERFSLILESASTNQTSMYLCASSLRAGVFEQFFGPGTRLTVL.